Below, 24 T cell receptor beta chains from the same sample are listed, as sequenced in a study of cytotoxic CD8 clonotypes in ibrutinib-treated CLL. Sequencing used immunoSEQ multiplex PCR; TCRdb keeps in-frame clones, though not all of them. The table lists tens of thousands of clones, 45% to 60% of them singletons. Sequenced here: PBMCs, sampled after 12 months of ibrutinib treatment. Source of these receptors: a human donor with chronic lymphocytic leukemia.

This chain links TRBV6-5 with TRBJ2-2; D perhaps matches TRBD2 (5 bases). Germline V gene sequence: CDR1 MNHEY, CDR2 SVGAGI. The CDR3 extends over 15 amino acids. Trimming removed 6 bases from V and 2 bases from J, with 13 bases in between. CDR3 residues: CASSLKRLNTGELFF. DNA of the CDR3: TGTGCCAGCAGCCTAAAAAGACTAAACACCGGGGAGCTGTTTTTT.

The chain is built from TRBV6-5 and TRBJ2-7; maybe TRBD1 (5 bases). The V gene's germline CDR1 is MNHEY and CDR2 SVGAGI. This CDR3 has 13 amino acids. V lost 1 base to trimming and J lost 3 bases, with 7 bases between them. The CDR3 loop reads CASSYYDSYEQYF. The CDR3 DNA reads as TGTGCCAGCAGTTACTATGACAGCTACGAGCAGTACTTC.

This chain links TRBV27 with TRBJ2-3; 8 bases are shared with TRBD2. Germline V gives CDR1 MNHEY, CDR2 SMNVEV (reference sequence). J gave up 2 bases and V 10 bases, and 8 bases lay outside the gene matches. This CDR3 is built from 14 residues. The CDR3 DNA reads as TGTGCCACCGGGGGGGGATCTCCCACAGATACGCAGTATTTT. Its translation is CATGGGSPTDTQYF.

The gene calls are TRBV5-1 and TRBJ2-3, with TRBD2 matching 9 bases. The germline V gene has CDR1 SGHRS and CDR2 YFSETQ. V lost 4 bases and J lost 4; bases outside the gene matches: 7. This CDR3 comprises 15 residues. The CDR3 DNA sequence: TGCGCCAGCAGCCCAACTAGCGGGCGGCCAGATACGCAGTATTTT. Translation: CASSPTSGRPDTQYF.

The chain recombines TRBV27 with TRBJ2-3; the match to TRBD1 covers 10 bases. From germline, CDR1 is MNHEY and CDR2 SMNVEV (reference sequence). The CDR3 runs to 16 residues. V lost 0 bases, J lost 3 bases, and 3 bases stayed unmatched. The CDR3 DNA is TGTGCCAGCAGTTTATCGGACAGGGGGGGGACAGATACGCAGTATTTT. Residues: CASSLSDRGGTDTQYF.

The V and J genes are TRBV5-1 and TRBJ2-1; 10 positions agree with TRBD2. V gave up 2 bases and J gave up 0 bases; unmatched junction bases: 2. From germline, CDR1 is SGHRS and CDR2 YFSETQ. The CDR3 is 16 amino acids. CDR3 amino acids: CASSLSSGSSYNEQFF. CDR3 bases: TGCGCCAGCAGCTTATCTAGCGGGAGCTCCTACAATGAGCAGTTCTTC.

This clone has just a few counts. CDR3: CASSTHRGSQPQHF. DNA for the CDR3: TGTGCCAGCAGTACCCACAGGGGGAGTCAGCCCCAGCATTTT. The chain combines TRBV28 with TRBJ1-5, with 8 positions matching TRBD1. Germline values: CDR1 MDHEN, CDR2 SYDVKM. V shed 5 bases and J 6 bases; nucleotides not matched to a gene: 6. The CDR3 is 14 residues long.

DNA of the CDR3: TGCGCCAGCAGCTCCGGGACAGTCAAAACCGCAACTAATGAAAAACTGTTTTTT. It translates to CASSSGTVKTATNEKLFF. V is TRBV5-1 and J is TRBJ1-4; 7 bases are a match to TRBD1. After removal of 3 bases from V and 0 bases from J, the junction contained 11 bases not matched to a gene. CDR3 length equals 18 residues. Germline values: CDR1 SGHRS, CDR2 YFSETQ.

This rearrangement joins TRBV7-9 to TRBJ2-5; 7 positions match TRBD1. This CDR3 region has 16 residues. J gave up 1 base and V 3 bases, and 8 bases lay outside the gene matches. Germline assignment: CDR1 SEHNR and CDR2 FQNEAQ (reference sequence). The CDR3 region has the DNA TGTGCCAGCAGCTTCCGGGACAGCGCCCTCCAAGAGACCCAGTACTTC. It encodes CASSFRDSALQETQYF.

With respect to this clone: The sample contains more than one DNA sequence encoding this CDR3. The chain recombines TRBV5-1 with TRBJ2-5; D uncertain. Germline V gene lookup returns CDR1 SGHRS and CDR2 YFSETQ. The CDR3 consists of 14 residues. V gave up 0 bases and J gave up 0 bases, with 6 bases separating them. The CDR3 spells CASSLALNQETQYF. Written as DNA, the CDR3 is TGCGCCAGCAGCTTGGCCCTAAACCAAGAGACCCAGTACTTC.

This clone was seen a handful of times. This rearrangement joins TRBV5-1 to TRBJ1-2; 7 bases agree with TRBD1. Germline values: CDR1 SGHRS, CDR2 YFSETQ. The J segment lost 4 bases and the V segment lost 0 bases, leaving 15 bases of the junction unmatched. The CDR3 runs 18 residues. CDR3 sequence reads: CASSLASDRATPSYGYTF. Here the CDR3 DNA reads TGCGCCAGCAGCTTGGCCTCCGACAGGGCCACCCCTAGCTATGGCTACACCTTC.

Details on this clone: This CDR3 is also generated by other DNA sequences in the sample. This CDR3 reads CASIRGGGRTEAFF. The CDR3 bases are TGTGCCAGCATTAGGGGCGGGGGTCGGACTGAAGCTTTCTTT. J is TRBJ1-1 and V is TRBV6-1; a possible D gene is TRBD1 (5 bases). V was pared by 7 bases and J by 5 bases, with 17 bases between. This CDR3 is built from 14 residues. From germline, CDR1 is MNHNS and CDR2 SASEGT.

The chain is built from TRBV5-1 and TRBJ2-7, with 7 bases aligning to TRBD2. Germline V lookup: CDR1 SGHRS, CDR2 YFSETQ. The CDR3 contains 14 residues. Germline trimming cut 0 bases from V and 2 bases from J; bases unmatched to any gene: 2. The CDR3 DNA follows: TGCGCCAGCAGCTTGGCGGGGGGTCCCTACGAGCAGTACTTC. Encoded protein: CASSLAGGPYEQYF.

The chain carries TRBV7-9 and TRBJ2-3, with D uncertain. Germline CDR1 is SEHNR and CDR2 is FQNEAQ (reference sequence). CDR3 length equals 14 residues. V was shortened by 1 base and J by 1 base, with 6 bases between the two germline ends. The chain's CDR3 is CASSLGLGTDTQYF. The CDR3 DNA is TGTGCCAGCAGCTTAGGCCTAGGCACAGATACGCAGTATTTT. Using reference TRBV7-9 and TRBJ2-3 for the parts outside the CDR3, the full variable domain is DTGVSQNPRHKITKRGQNVTFRCDPISEHNRLYWYRQTLGQGPEFLTYFQNEAQLEKSRLLSDRFSAERPKGSFSTLEIQRTEQGDSAMYLCASSLGLGTDTQYFGPGTRLTVL.

The rearrangement joins TRBV11-3 to TRBJ1-1, with no clear D. This CDR3 spans 13 amino acids. V shed 4 bases and J shed 4 bases, with 10 bases lying between them. The germline CDR1 and CDR2 sequences are SGHNT and YENEEA. CDR3 loop: CASSSRAGTEAFF. CDR3 coding DNA: TGTGCCAGCAGCTCTAGGGCGGGCACTGAAGCTTTCTTT.

In this sample, this clone turned up a few times. V is TRBV28 and J is TRBJ1-5; D perhaps matches TRBD1 (6 bases). CDR1 and CDR2 (germline): MDHEN, SYDVKM. Trimming stripped 1 base from V and 5 bases from J, with 21 bases between. This CDR3 has 18 amino acids. The CDR3 is CASSLSFGQGRGDQPQHF. CDR3 nucleotides: TGTGCCAGCAGTTTATCGTTCGGGCAGGGGAGGGGTGATCAGCCCCAGCATTTT.

This chain links TRBV19 with TRBJ2-4; TRBD2 matches at 8 bases. Germline V lookup: CDR1 LNHDA, CDR2 SQIVND (reference sequence). The CDR3 is 16 residues long. V was clipped by 6 bases and J by 4 bases; unmatched bases: 11. CDR3 sequence (DNA): TGTGCCAGTAGGGACCGAGCGGGAGTTGGGAAAAACATTCAGTACTTC. It is translated as CASRDRAGVGKNIQYF.

This rearrangement joins TRBV5-4 to TRBJ1-6, with unresolved D. Trimming removed 6 bases at V and 6 bases at J, with 16 bases between. This CDR3 has 15 residues. Germline lookup yields CDR1 SGHNT and CDR2 YYREEE (reference sequence). For the CDR3, the DNA is TGTGCCAGCACCTCACTTTCTCGGGGTAATTCACCCCTCCACTTT. This encodes CASTSLSRGNSPLHF.

The chain joins TRBV7-8 to TRBJ1-2; TRBD1 matches at 9 bases. V trimming: 7 bases; J trimming: 5 bases; junction bases outside the gene matches: 2. Germline V gene lookup returns CDR1 SGHVS and CDR2 FQNEAQ. This CDR3 spans 12 amino acids. CDR3 region: CASNGQGYGYTF. The DNA for the CDR3 is TGTGCCAGCAACGGACAGGGGTATGGCTACACCTTC.

The V and J genes are TRBV5-4 and TRBJ1-1; no firm D call. The CDR3 extends over 11 amino acids. The germline V gene encodes CDR1 SGHNT and CDR2 YYREEE (reference sequence). V lost 4 bases and J lost 1, with 2 bases in between. The CDR3 DNA reads as TGTGCCAGCAGCGCGAACACTGAAGCTTTCTTT. It codes for CASSANTEAFF. Full variable domain (missing parts from reference TRBV5-4 and TRBJ1-1): ETGVTQSPTHLIKTRGQQVTLRCSSQSGHNTVSWYQQALGQGPQFIFQYYREEENGRGNFPPRFSGLQFPNYSSELNVNALELDDSALYLCASSANTEAFFGQGTRLTVV.

The chain carries TRBV19 and TRBJ2-5, with 7 nucleotides matching TRBD2. This CDR3 comprises 13 residues. In germline, CDR1 is LNHDA, CDR2 SQIVND (reference sequence). Trimming took 5 bases from V and 5 from J; bases not matched to a gene: 5. The CDR3 DNA sequence: TGTGCCAGTAGTCCCACTAGCGTGGAGACCCAGTACTTC. Translated: CASSPTSVETQYF. Full variable domain (outside the CDR3, taken from reference TRBV19 and TRBJ2-5): DGGITQSPKYLFRKEGQNVTLSCEQNLNHDAMYWYRQDPGQGLRLIYYSQIVNDFQKGDIAEGYSVSREKKESFPLTVTSAQKNPTAFYLCASSPTSVETQYFGPGTRLLVL.

The chain uses TRBV19 and TRBJ2-5; D is perhaps TRBD1 (5 bases). This CDR3 comprises 15 residues. Germline lookup yields CDR1 LNHDA and CDR2 SQIVND (reference sequence). The ends were cut back, 4 bases at V and 0 bases at J, with 12 bases in the middle. Here the CDR3 DNA reads TGTGCCAGTAGTACTCGACAGACATACCAAGAGACCCAGTACTTC. Its translation is CASSTRQTYQETQYF.

The gene calls are TRBV28 and TRBJ1-2; a weak D match, TRBD1 (6 bases). V was trimmed by 4 bases and J by 3 bases, leaving 15 bases between them. This CDR3 has 15 amino acids. Germline CDR1 reads MDHEN; CDR2 reads SYDVKM. CDR3 sequence: CASSYGTGTHYGYTF. CDR3 bases: TGTGCCAGCAGTTATGGAACAGGGACCCACTATGGCTACACCTTC.

In this sample, this clone turned up once. V and J are TRBV25-1 and TRBJ1-6; 7 bases line up with TRBD1. Germline V gene lookup returns CDR1 MGHDK and CDR2 SYGVNS. V shed 5 bases, J shed 7 bases, and the junction held 8 bases outside the gene matches. This CDR3 has 15 amino acids. CDR3 amino acids: CASSHSGTENSPLHF. In DNA form, the CDR3 reads TGTGCCAGCAGTCATTCCGGGACAGAAAATTCACCCCTCCACTTT.